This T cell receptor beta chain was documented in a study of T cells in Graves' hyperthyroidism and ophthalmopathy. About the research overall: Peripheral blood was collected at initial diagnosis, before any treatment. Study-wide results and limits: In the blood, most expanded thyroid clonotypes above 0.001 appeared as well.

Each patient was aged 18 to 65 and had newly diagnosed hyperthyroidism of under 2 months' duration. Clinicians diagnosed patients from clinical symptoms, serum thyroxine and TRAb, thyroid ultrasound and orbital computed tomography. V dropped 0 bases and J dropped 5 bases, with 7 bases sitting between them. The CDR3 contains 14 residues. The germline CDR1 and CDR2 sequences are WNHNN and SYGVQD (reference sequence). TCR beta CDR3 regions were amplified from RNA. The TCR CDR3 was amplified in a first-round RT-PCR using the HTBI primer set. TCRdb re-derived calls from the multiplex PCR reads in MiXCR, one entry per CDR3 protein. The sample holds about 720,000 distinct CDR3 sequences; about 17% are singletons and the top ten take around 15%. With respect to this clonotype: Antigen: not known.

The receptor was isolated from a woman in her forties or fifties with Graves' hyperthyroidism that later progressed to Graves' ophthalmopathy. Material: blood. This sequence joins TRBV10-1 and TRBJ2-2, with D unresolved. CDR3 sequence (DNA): TGCGCCAGCAGTGAGTCGGGTGGAACCGGGGAGCTGTTTTTT. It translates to CASSESGGTGELFF.